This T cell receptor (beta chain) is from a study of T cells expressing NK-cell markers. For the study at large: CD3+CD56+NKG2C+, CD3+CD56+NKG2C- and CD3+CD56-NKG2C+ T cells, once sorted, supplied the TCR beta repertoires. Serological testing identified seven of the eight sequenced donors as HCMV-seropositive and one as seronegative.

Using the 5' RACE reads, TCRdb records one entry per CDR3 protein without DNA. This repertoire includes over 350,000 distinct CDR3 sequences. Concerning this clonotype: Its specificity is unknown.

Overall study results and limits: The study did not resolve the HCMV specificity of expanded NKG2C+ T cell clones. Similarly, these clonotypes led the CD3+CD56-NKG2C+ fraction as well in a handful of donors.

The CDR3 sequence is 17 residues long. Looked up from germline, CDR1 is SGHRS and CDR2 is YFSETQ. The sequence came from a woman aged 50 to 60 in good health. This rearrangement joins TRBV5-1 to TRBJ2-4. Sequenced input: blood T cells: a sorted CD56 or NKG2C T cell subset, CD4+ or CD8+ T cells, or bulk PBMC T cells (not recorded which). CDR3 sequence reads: CASSLDGILVAKNIQYF. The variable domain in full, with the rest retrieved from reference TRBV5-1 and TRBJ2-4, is KAGVTQTPRYLIKTRGQQVTLSCSPISGHRSVSWYQQTPGQGLQFLFEYFSETQRNKGNFPGRFSGRQFSNSRSEMNVSTLELGDSALYLCASSLDGILVAKNIQYFGAGTRLSVL.